What follows are 28 T cell receptor beta chains derived from one specimen sequenced in a study of regulatory T cells in long-lasting Graves disease (dated by TCRdb to the early 2020s). Receptors were amplified or captured by multiplex PCR. These reads were obtained on an Illumina HiSeq 4000. CDR3 regions were amplified by Arm-PCR with iRepertoire HTBI primers to construct TCR beta libraries. The public reads were reanalyzed by TCRdb: fastp trimming at Q25, MiXCR alignment, in-frame beta chains only. Records with the same CDR3 protein are collapsed into one entry carrying the most frequent genes and DNA. The sample records more than 300,000 distinct CDR3 sequences, approximately 12% of which are singletons. The top ten constitute 18% of the sample. According to the study, the label for this sample's time point signals: newly diagnosed GD, antithyroid drugs for less than 3 months. For both TCR sequencing and RNA sequencing, RNA was extracted from PBMCs in TRIzol.

The data also belong to a second study, concerning T cells in Graves' hyperthyroidism and ophthalmopathy.

Sequenced material: peripheral blood mononuclear cells (PBMCs), taken at new diagnosis, from a patient treated with antithyroid drugs. The receptors here all came from a woman aged 18-29 years with Graves disease. Donor details come from another sample of the same person, matched by shared clones.

This clonotype was picked up many times. V usage is TRBV12-3 or TRBV12-4 and J usage is TRBJ1-4; D is possibly TRBD1 (6 bases). This CDR3 is 14 amino acids long. V was cut by 7 bases and J by 8 bases, with 17 bases left in between. The CDR3 here is CASIQGSAGEKLFF. In nucleotides, the CDR3 is TGTGCCAGCATTCAGGGGTCTGCGGGGGAAAAACTGTTTTTT.

This clonotype was found many times. The chain is built from TRBV20-1 and TRBJ1-1; D not certain. CDR3 length equals 14 residues. V was cut by 6 bases and J by 0 bases, with 14 bases left in between. The germline V gene encodes CDR1 DFQATT and CDR2 SNEGSKA (reference sequence). CDR3 bases: TGCAGTGCCATGACCGGGGTAATGAACACTGAAGCTTTCTTT. As protein: CSAMTGVMNTEAFF.

Concerning this clonotype itself: Germline is not matched at one junction end, which may reflect a read error. V is TRBV7-2 and J is TRBJ2-7; 8 bases match TRBD1. CDR1 SGHTA and CDR2 FQGNSA come from the germline V gene. The CDR3 loop spans 14 amino acids. For the CDR3, the DNA is TGTGCCAGTAGCTACCAGGGACAGGCCTACGAGCAGTACTTC. It encodes CASSYQGQAYEQYF.

There are a few counts of this clonotype. CDR3 amino acids: CAISRDRPNTEAFF. The DNA of the CDR3 is TGTGCCATCAGTCGGGACAGGCCGAACACTGAAGCTTTCTTT. The J gene is TRBJ1-1, the V gene TRBV10-3, with 8 bases matching TRBD1. The germline CDR1 and CDR2 sequences are ENHRY and SYGVKD. CDR3 length equals 14 residues. J was trimmed by 1 base and V by 5 bases; bases with no gene match: 3.

This clonotype occurred many times. The genes are TRBV7-2 and TRBJ2-7, with a tentative D call TRBD2 (6 bases). Trimming cost V 2 bases and J 3 bases, with 8 bases left between them. Looked up from germline, CDR1 is SGHTA and CDR2 is FQGNSA. This CDR3 has 13 amino acids. The CDR3 DNA reads as TGTGCCAGCAGCTTACTGACTAGCTACGAGCAGTACTTC. It specifies CASSLLTSYEQYF.

This clonotype occurred many times. This CDR3 reads CSASPRTSGRAVGEQYF. The CDR3 DNA sequence: TGCAGTGCTAGTCCCCGGACTAGCGGGAGGGCGGTGGGGGAGCAGTACTTC. The rearrangement joins TRBV20-1 to TRBJ2-7; 15 bases match TRBD2. Trimming cost V 3 bases and J 7 bases; bases outside gene matches: 13. The germline V gene has CDR1 DFQATT and CDR2 SNEGSKA (reference sequence). The CDR3 is 17 amino acids.

J is TRBJ2-1 and V is TRBV6-1; 9 positions match TRBD1. There are 16 residues in the CDR3. Germline assignment: CDR1 MNHNS and CDR2 SASEGT. V dropped 7 bases and J dropped 8; count of bases not matched to a gene: 15. CDR3 DNA: TGTGCCAGCACCCCCTCCGGGACAGGGAATTTCGATGAGCAGTTCTTC. Encoded protein: CASTPSGTGNFDEQFF.

This clonotype has at least ten counts. The V and J genes are TRBV7-2 and TRBJ2-5; unclear D gene. The CDR3 is 14 residues long. V lost 0 bases and J lost 7, with 12 bases in between. In germline, CDR1 is SGHTA, CDR2 FQGNSA. For the CDR3, the DNA is TGTGCCAGCAGCTTAGCCCCGCGGTTGAGGACCCAGTACTTC. Translated: CASSLAPRLRTQYF.

A few counts support this clonotype. This chain joins TRBV6-5 and TRBJ2-7; 7 bases line up with TRBD1. There are 15 residues in the CDR3. Germline CDR1 reads MNHEY; CDR2 reads SVGAGI. The junction had 7 bases not matched to a gene; V was cut back by 2 bases and J by 3 bases. The DNA of the CDR3 is TGTGCCAGCAGTTACAGCCTCTGGACAGGCTACGAGCAGTACTTC. It translates to CASSYSLWTGYEQYF.

Ten or more counts support this clonotype. The chain carries TRBV20-1 and TRBJ2-3; TRBD2 agrees at 9 bases. Germline V gene lookup returns CDR1 DFQATT and CDR2 SNEGSKA (reference sequence). The CDR3 is made up of 15 amino acids. CDR3 bases: TGCAGCCACCTTTTAGCGGGAGTTGGATCAGATACGCAGTATTTT. Its protein is CSHLLAGVGSDTQYF.

This clonotype appeared a few times. The chain carries TRBV4-3 and TRBJ1-1, with TRBD1 matching over 7 bases. Looked up from germline, CDR1 is LGHNA and CDR2 is YSLEER. The CDR3 runs to 15 residues. Trimming cost V 4 bases and J 5 bases; bases outside gene matches: 10. The CDR3 protein is CASSRLTGPATEAFF. CDR3 DNA: TGCGCCAGCAGCCGCTTGACAGGGCCGGCTACTGAAGCTTTCTTT.

At least ten counts were recorded for this clonotype. This sequence joins TRBV7-2 and TRBJ1-1, with a possible D match to TRBD1 (6 bases). Germline loops: CDR1 SGHTA, CDR2 FQGNSA. CDR3 length equals 14 residues. Trimming cost V 4 bases and J 1 base, with 10 bases left between them. The CDR3 sequence is CASSSWGANTEAFF. As DNA, the CDR3 is TGTGCCAGCAGCTCATGGGGGGCGAACACTGAAGCTTTCTTT.

With regard to this clonotype: A much larger clone lies a single base off, so this may be a read error. The chain combines TRBV6-9 with TRBJ1-4; D is unresolved. Trimming took off 3 bases at V and 9 bases at J, with 17 bases between the two ends. In germline, CDR1 is MNHGY, CDR2 SVAAGI. The CDR3 sequence is 15 residues long. The CDR3 bases are TGTGCCAGCAGTTACTCTGGAGGTCTCTTCAAAAAACTGTTTTTT. Its protein is CASSYSGGLFKKLFF.

In this sample, this clonotype turned up many times. The CDR3 is CSARGRQGKAGNTIYF. In nucleotides, the CDR3 is TGCAGTGCTAGAGGCAGACAGGGGAAAGCTGGAAACACCATATATTTT. V gene TRBV20-1 combines with J gene TRBJ1-3; 8 nucleotides line up with TRBD1. This CDR3 is built from 16 residues. Losses at the gene ends were 1 base for V and 2 bases for J; bases not matched to a gene: 7. CDR1 is DFQATT, CDR2 SNEGSKA, per germline (reference sequence).

At least ten counts were recorded for this clonotype. The chain carries TRBV11-3 and TRBJ1-1; D may be TRBD1 (5 bases). The V gene lost 6 bases and the J gene lost 1 base, with 12 bases spanning the gap. The CDR3 loop spans 14 amino acids. Germline CDR1 is SGHNT and CDR2 is YENEEA. The CDR3 region has the DNA TGTGCCAGCAGGAAAGGCGGGGGGAACACTGAAGCTTTCTTT. Its protein is CASRKGGGNTEAFF.

As concerns this clonotype: With a much larger clone just one base away, this may be a read error. The rearrangement joins TRBV12-3 or TRBV12-4 to TRBJ1-1; TRBD1 aligns across 7 bases. V shed 6 bases, J shed 5 bases, and the junction held 12 bases outside the gene matches. The length of the CDR3 is 15 residues. As DNA, the CDR3 is TGTGCCAGCAGCCCTGCAGGGGGGCTGATTACTGAAGCTTTCTTT. It codes for CASSPAGGLITEAFF.

This clonotype was observed many times. V and J are TRBV18 and TRBJ2-5; D gene uncertain. The V end lost 3 bases, the J end lost 4 bases, and 6 bases lay between the germline ends. Germline V gene data show CDR1 as KGHSH and CDR2 as LQKENI. The CDR3 contains 12 residues. The CDR3 loop reads CASSPVIETQYF. The DNA for the CDR3 is TGTGCCAGCTCACCGGTGATAGAGACCCAGTACTTC.

This clonotype was seen repeatedly, ten times or more. The CDR3 nucleotides read TGTGCCAGCAGCTCTGGGACAGGGCGCAACACCGGGGAGCTGTTTTTT. As protein: CASSSGTGRNTGELFF. The chain employs TRBV7-3 and TRBJ2-2, with TRBD1 matching 9 bases. Per germline, CDR1 SGHTA and CDR2 FQGTGA. Trimming removed 4 bases from V and 2 bases from J; junction bases left unmatched: 5. This CDR3 region has 16 residues.

Many counts were recorded for this clonotype. The chain uses TRBV7-3 and TRBJ2-1; D call uncertain. Germline V lookup: CDR1 SGHTA, CDR2 FQGTGA. Trimming removed 0 bases at V and 0 bases at J, with 12 bases between. This CDR3 has 17 residues. This CDR3 is CASSLTMRSGSYNEQFF. In DNA form, the CDR3 reads TGTGCCAGCAGCTTAACGATGCGGTCTGGCTCCTACAATGAGCAGTTCTTC.

The J gene is TRBJ1-5, the V gene TRBV4-3; a possible D gene is TRBD1 (5 bases). The CDR3 totals 15 residues. Trimming pared 0 bases from V and 4 bases from J, leaving 10 bases between. Germline CDR1 is LGHNA and CDR2 is YSLEER. The CDR3 is CASSQDAGGNQPQHF. In nucleotides, the CDR3 is TGCGCCAGCAGCCAAGATGCCGGGGGAAATCAGCCCCAGCATTTT.

The J gene is TRBJ1-2, the V gene TRBV7-9, with D perhaps TRBD1 (5 bases). V was cut by 5 bases and J by 3 bases, with 16 bases left in between. CDR3 size: 15 residues. Per the germline V gene, CDR1 is SEHNR and CDR2 is FQNEAQ (reference sequence). As DNA, the CDR3 is TGTGCCAGCAGCCTTAGCATCAGGGTCGACTATGGCTACACCTTC. It yields the protein CASSLSIRVDYGYTF. The variable domain in full, with the rest retrieved from reference TRBV7-9 and TRBJ1-2, is DTGVSQNPRHKITKRGQNVTFRCDPISEHNRLYWYRQTLGQGPEFLTYFQNEAQLEKSRLLSDRFSAERPKGSFSTLEIQRTEQGDSAMYLCASSLSIRVDYGYTFGSGTRLTVV.

This clonotype was seen a few times. This sequence joins TRBV4-1 and TRBJ2-7; D possibly uses TRBD1 or TRBD2 (6 bases each). The V end was cut by 3 bases, the J end by 6 bases, with 12 bases between. CDR1 is MGHRA and CDR2 is YSYEKL in the germline V gene. CDR3 size: 13 residues. Here the CDR3 reads CASSQGGRSEQYF. The CDR3 bases are TGCGCCAGCAGCCAGGGGGGCCGCTCCGAGCAGTACTTC.

This clonotype has at least ten counts. This chain joins TRBV7-9 and TRBJ1-1; D may be TRBD1 (5 bases). V was trimmed by 5 bases and J by 0 bases, leaving 16 bases between them. This CDR3 comprises 16 residues. Germline CDR1 reads SEHNR; CDR2 reads FQNEAQ (reference sequence). The CDR3 nucleotides are TGTGCCAGCAGCCGGGACTTCCCTGGCGTGAACACTGAAGCTTTCTTT. This encodes CASSRDFPGVNTEAFF. Full variable domain (outside the CDR3, taken from reference TRBV7-9 and TRBJ1-1): DTGVSQNPRHKITKRGQNVTFRCDPISEHNRLYWYRQTLGQGPEFLTYFQNEAQLEKSRLLSDRFSAERPKGSFSTLEIQRTEQGDSAMYLCASSRDFPGVNTEAFFGQGTRLTVV.

This clonotype has a handful of counts. A much larger clone sits a single nucleotide away, making a read error possible. The rearrangement links TRBV3-1 to TRBJ1-1, with D perhaps matching TRBD1 (5 bases). The CDR3 has 18 amino acids. The germline gives CDR1 LGHDT, CDR2 YNNKEL (reference sequence). V was trimmed by 1 base and J by 0 bases, leaving 18 bases between them. The CDR3 DNA reads TGTGCCAGCAGCCAAGTGGCCGGGAGAGTAGGGGTGAACACTGAAGCTTTCTTT. Protein product: CASSQVAGRVGVNTEAFF.

This clonotype appeared a few times. The chain is built from TRBV6-2 or TRBV6-3 and TRBJ2-5, with D possibly matching TRBD1 (6 bases). The CDR3 runs to 17 residues. V was trimmed by 5 bases and J by 4 bases, leaving 23 bases between them. The germline V gene encodes CDR1 MNHEY and CDR2 SVGEGT. CDR3 in DNA: TGTGCCAGCAGTGCAACGGCCGTAACTGGACAGTCAGAGACCCAGTACTTC. Translated, it gives CASSATAVTGQSETQYF.

This clonotype was found many times. The chain joins TRBV27 to TRBJ2-1; maybe TRBD2 (6 bases). Per the germline V gene, CDR1 is MNHEY and CDR2 is SMNVEV (reference sequence). The CDR3 consists of 13 residues. Trimming pared 4 bases from V and 5 bases from J, leaving 9 bases between. CDR3: CASSSRGNNEQFF. The CDR3 DNA reads as TGTGCCAGCAGTTCCCGGGGGAACAATGAGCAGTTCTTC.

This chain uses TRBV7-8 with TRBJ1-1, with D tentatively TRBD1 (5 bases). This CDR3 is built from 14 residues. From germline, CDR1 is SGHVS and CDR2 FQNEAQ. V lost 5 bases, J lost 4 bases, and 14 bases lay in between. The CDR3 DNA reads as TGTGCCAGCAGCGTGGGGGGTAGGTCCACTGAAGCTTTCTTT. Amino acids: CASSVGGRSTEAFF.

This clonotype has a count of ten or more. The chain employs TRBV5-4 and TRBJ2-3; D gene ambiguous. V shed 4 bases and J shed 2 bases, with 11 bases lying between them. The CDR3 has 14 residues. Per the germline V gene, CDR1 is SGHNT and CDR2 is YYREEE (reference sequence). CDR3 coding DNA: TGTGCCAGCAGCCCGTTTGAAGTCACAGATACGCAGTATTTT. Amino acids: CASSPFEVTDTQYF.